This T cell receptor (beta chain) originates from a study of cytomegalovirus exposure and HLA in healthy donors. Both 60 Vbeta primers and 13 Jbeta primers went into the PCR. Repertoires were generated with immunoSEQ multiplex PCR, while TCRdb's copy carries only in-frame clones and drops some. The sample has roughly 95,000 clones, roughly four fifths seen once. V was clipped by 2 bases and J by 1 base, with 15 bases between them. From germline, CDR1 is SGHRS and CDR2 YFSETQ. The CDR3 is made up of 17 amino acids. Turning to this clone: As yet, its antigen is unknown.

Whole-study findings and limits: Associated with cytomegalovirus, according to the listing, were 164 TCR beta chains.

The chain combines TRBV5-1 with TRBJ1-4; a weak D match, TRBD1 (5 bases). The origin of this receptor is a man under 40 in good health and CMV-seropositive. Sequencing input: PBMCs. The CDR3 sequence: CASSLSGFGVTNEKLFF. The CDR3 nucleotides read TGCGCCAGCAGCTTATCAGGGTTTGGAGTAACTAATGAAAAACTGTTTTTT.